Listed below are T cell receptor beta chains from one sample, sequenced in a study of CD8+CD57+ T cells in acquired aplastic anemia. TCRdb itself ran the reads through MiXCR, one entry per CDR3 protein. The sample yields 190,000 or so distinct CDR3 sequences, roughly half seen once. What was sequenced was sorted CD4+, CD8+, or CD8+CD57+ T cells (not recorded which) from PBMCs. The receptors were sampled from a human donor with aplastic anemia. Each CDR3 is given with its conserved first and last residue.

V gene,J gene,CDR3 protein
TRBV5-6,TRBJ1-2,CASSLGAFYGYTF
TRBV5-8,TRBJ1-5,CASVTFSNQPQHF
TRBV12-3/TRBV12-4,TRBJ1-1,CASSLAQGANVAFF
TRBV7-3,TRBJ2-1,CASTPGGRQFF
TRBV11-2,TRBJ1-1,CASTRRGLNTEAFF
TRBV20-1,TRBJ1-2,CSAGDANMGYTF
TRBV15,TRBJ2-5,CATSRDVAEETQYF
TRBV27,TRBJ1-2,CASRTGSVGYTF
TRBV5-4,TRBJ1-2,CASSLAGSGTGHPPRGYTF
TRBV11-2,TRBJ1-5,CASSLGIQYSNQPQHF
TRBV19,TRBJ1-6,CASSIPKTGNSPLHF
TRBV7-6,TRBJ1-6,CASTPGTGNSPLHF
TRBV7-6,TRBJ2-3,CASSLDDSLGMGTDTQYF
TRBV24-1,TRBJ1-2,CATSDETGSGYTF
TRBV20-1,TRBJ1-5,CSARGVFGNQPQHF
TRBV6-1,TRBJ1-2,CASIGTGLANYGYTF
TRBV19,TRBJ2-7,CASSMDGGPFGEQYF
TRBV6-1,TRBJ1-4,CASSAAAVTTNEKLFF
TRBV30,TRBJ1-2,CAWSLTGGYTF
TRBV7-3,TRBJ2-2,CASSPGGGNTGELFF
TRBV9,TRBJ1-1,CASSQGWGNTEVFF
TRBV12-3/TRBV12-4,TRBJ2-5,CASRGAEYQETQYF
TRBV6-5,TRBJ2-7,CASRYAGGAGEQYF
TRBV29-1,TRBJ2-5,CSVESARETQYF
TRBV3-1,TRBJ2-1,CASSQDGRWGNEQFF
TRBV7-2,TRBJ1-3,CASSLGRGYGNTIYF
TRBV12-3/TRBV12-4,TRBJ1-1,CASRASTGQAFF
TRBV2,TRBJ1-6,CASSANPRSPLHF
TRBV15,TRBJ2-1,CATSRAAAGGPRNEQFF
TRBV5-4,TRBJ2-5,CASSSQDRVETQYF
TRBV3-1,TRBJ2-5,CASSQVGRVRTQYF
TRBV2,TRBJ2-7,CASSEDSASYEQYF
TRBV7-6,TRBJ1-6,CASSFALGALSGGSPLHF
TRBV24-1,TRBJ2-6,CATATGAGANVLTF
TRBV29-1,TRBJ1-5,CSVLVGSDQPQHF
TRBV12-3/TRBV12-4,TRBJ2-3,CASSGGTGGLTDTQYF
TRBV2,TRBJ2-3,CASRIGTDMQYF
TRBV2,TRBJ1-2,CASTQGGQGYGYTF
TRBV19,TRBJ2-3,CASSRAGGHTDTQYF
TRBV6-5,TRBJ1-2,CASSYMGNYGYTF
TRBV24-1,TRBJ1-2,CATRETGAGWRYTF
TRBV2,TRBJ2-1,CASSQTGGYSEQFF
TRBV30,TRBJ2-2,CAWSVAGGMNTGELFF
TRBV5-6,TRBJ2-1,CASSPGLKRSTGEQFF
TRBV6-1,TRBJ2-2,CASEGAAPGELFF
TRBV10-3,TRBJ2-7,CAISNQGSYEQYF
TRBV10-3,TRBJ1-5,CAISESWDREQPQHF
TRBV6-1,TRBJ2-3,CASSRTGTGNTDTQYF
TRBV7-2,TRBJ2-7,CASSLWDRRDEQYF
TRBV2,TRBJ1-1,CASNRRALEAFF
TRBV20-1,TRBJ2-5,CSVRTSGIGGRETQYF